Listed below are T cell receptor beta chains from one sample, sequenced in a study of CD8+ T cells in alopecia areata. This table comes from immunoSEQ multiplex PCR, and its TCRdb copy is limited to in-frame clones, with some not included. This table holds over 150,000 clones, roughly 59% found once. Sample: CD4+ T cells sorted from blood, taken at week 0. The source of these receptors is a human donor with alopecia areata. Both conserved end residues are part of each CDR3. The D gene is left open where the match is weak. Only some rows state a clone size, as once, few, many or a class for expanded clones.

TRBJ1-2 | TRBV29-1 | . | once | CSVEDRKGYTF | TGCAGCGTTGAAGATCGTAAGGGCTACACCTTC
TRBJ2-2 | TRBV14 | TRBD2 | few | CATATSGGLNTGELFF | TGTGCCACCGCGACTAGCGGGGGACTGAACACCGGGGAGCTGTTTTTT
TRBJ2-7 | TRBV4-3 | TRBD2 | . | CASSQDVRGVYEQYF | TGCGCCAGCAGCCAAGACGTGCGGGGGGTGTACGAGCAGTACTTC
TRBJ1-1 | TRBV5-1 | . | few | CASSPGGVGPEAFF | TGCGCCAGCAGCCCGGGAGGAGTGGGCCCTGAAGCTTTCTTT
TRBJ1-5 | TRBV29-1 | . | . | CSVVIGDQPQHF | TGCAGCGTTGTGATCGGTGATCAGCCCCAGCATTTT
TRBJ2-4 | TRBV29-1 | . | . | CSVMDIPKNIQYF | TGCAGCGTGATGGACATCCCCAAAAACATTCAGTACTTC
TRBJ1-2 | TRBV6-5 | . | . | CASSSDLTPGDGYTF | TGTGCCAGCAGTTCCGACCTTACCCCAGGGGATGGCTACACCTTC
TRBJ2-3 | TRBV30 | . | . | CAWSTQGVDTQYF | TGTGCCTGGAGTACCCAGGGAGTAGATACGCAGTATTTT
TRBJ2-5 | TRBV14 | TRBD1 | . | CASSHRGLQETQYF | TGTGCCAGCAGCCATAGGGGGCTTCAGGAGACCCAGTACTTC
TRBJ2-3 | TRBV7-8 | . | . | CASSLIEQVPTQYF | TGTGCCAGCAGCTTAATAGAACAAGTGCCTACGCAGTATTTT
TRBJ2-2 | TRBV30 | . | . | CAWAGGNTGELFF | TGTGCCTGGGCTGGGGGGAACACCGGGGAGCTGTTTTTT
TRBJ1-1 | TRBV29-1 | . | . | CSVYKGNTEAFF | TGCAGCGTCTACAAGGGTAACACTGAAGCTTTCTTT
TRBJ1-2 | TRBV30 | . | . | CAWSYLGDYTF | TGTGCCTGGTCCTATCTAGGGGACTACACCTTC
TRBJ1-6 | TRBV12-5 | TRBD1 | few | CASGLTVTGTYSPLHF | TGTGCTAGTGGTTTAACCGTGACAGGGACCTATTCACCCCTCCACTTT
TRBJ1-2 | TRBV6-4 | TRBD1 | many | CASSRDRDYYGYTF | TGTGCCAGCAGCCGGGACAGGGACTACTATGGCTACACCTTC
TRBJ1-1 | TRBV29-1 | . | . | CSVSQEAFF | TGCAGCGTTTCGCAGGAAGCTTTCTTT
TRBJ1-5 | TRBV5-1 | TRBD1 | . | CASSPGQGAGQPQHF | TGCGCCAGCAGCCCGGGACAGGGGGCCGGTCAGCCCCAGCATTTT
TRBJ2-2 | TRBV29-1 | . | . | CSVGAPSGELFF | TGCAGCGTTGGGGCTCCCTCCGGGGAGCTGTTTTTT
TRBJ2-7 | TRBV5-1 | . | . | CASSASGEQYF | TGCGCCAGCAGCGCTTCGGGTGAGCAGTACTTC
TRBJ1-5 | TRBV9 | TRBD1 | . | CASSLTGGNQPQHF | TGTGCCAGCAGCTTGACAGGGGGCAATCAGCCCCAGCATTTT
TRBJ1-2 | TRBV29-1 | TRBD1 | . | CSVEETGEGNYGYTF | TGCAGCGTTGAAGAGACAGGGGAGGGTAACTATGGCTACACCTTC
TRBJ1-2 | TRBV28 | TRBD1 | few | CASSLTPPGQGLFTF | TGTGCCAGCAGTTTAACCCCTCCGGGACAGGGGCTATTCACCTTC
TRBJ1-1 | TRBV5-1 | . | . | CASSFSTQGGTEAFF | TGCGCCAGCAGCTTTTCTACCCAGGGTGGCACTGAAGCTTTCTTT
TRBJ2-1 | TRBV4-2 | . | . | CASSQQSAGGQEFF | TGTGCCAGCAGCCAGCAGTCTGCCGGGGGTCAGGAGTTCTTC
TRBJ1-5 | TRBV10-3 | TRBD1 | . | CAVRTGESNQPQHF | TGTGCCGTCCGGACAGGGGAGAGCAATCAGCCCCAGCATTTT
TRBJ2-7 | TRBV4-1 | . | . | CASSQDAAGSPYEQYF | TGCGCCAGCAGCCAAGATGCCGCAGGGAGTCCCTACGAGCAGTACTTC